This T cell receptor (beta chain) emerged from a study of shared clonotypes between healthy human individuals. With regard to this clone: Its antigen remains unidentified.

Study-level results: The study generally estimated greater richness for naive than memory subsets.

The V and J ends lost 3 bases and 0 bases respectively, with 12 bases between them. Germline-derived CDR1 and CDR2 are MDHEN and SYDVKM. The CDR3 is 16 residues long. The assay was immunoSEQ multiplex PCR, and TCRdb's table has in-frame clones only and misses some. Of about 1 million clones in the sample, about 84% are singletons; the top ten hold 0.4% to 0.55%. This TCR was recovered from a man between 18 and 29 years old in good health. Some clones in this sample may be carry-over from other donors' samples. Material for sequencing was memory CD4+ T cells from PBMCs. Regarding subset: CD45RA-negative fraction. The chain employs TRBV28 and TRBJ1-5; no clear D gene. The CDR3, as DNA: TGTGCCAGCAGTTTGGGCGGAGCCGATAGCAATCAGCCCCAGCATTTT. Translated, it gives CASSLGGADSNQPQHF. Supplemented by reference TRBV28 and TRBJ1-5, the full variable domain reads DVKVTQSSRYLVKRTGEKVFLECVQDMDHENMFWYRQDPGLGLRLIYFSYDVKMKEKGDIPEGYSVSREKKERFSLILESASTNQTSMYLCASSLGGADSNQPQHFGDGTRLSIL.